This T cell receptor (beta chain) is from a study of shared clonotypes between healthy human individuals. Study conclusions and caveats: Clonotype sharing among the donors was expected to vary with sequencing depth. Researchers found naive subsets generally carried larger estimated richness than memory subsets. It was the non-shared clonotypes that had lower generation probabilities than clonotypes shared by all four donors. It was observed that approximately 5% of naive CD4 clonotypes were shared across several donors.

It was CD45RO-negative cells, positively selected for CCR7, that made up naive CD8 cells, with terminally differentiated effector memory CD45RA+ cells excluded. Produced via immunoSEQ multiplex PCR; TCRdb's table is partial and in-frame only. The sample shows about 2.2 million clones, about 92% of them seen only once. The V gene's germline CDR1 is SGHVS and CDR2 FNYEAQ. V lost 10 bases, J lost 7 bases, and 13 bases stayed unmatched. The CDR3 runs to 14 residues. For this clone: Antigen specificity is unknown.

Sequences were obtained from naive CD8+ T cells from PBMCs. The TCR originated in a man younger than 35 in good health. Some clones in this sample may be carry-over from other donors' samples. The rearrangement joins TRBV7-6 to TRBJ2-1; 7 positions agree with TRBD2. CDR3 sequence: CATSTSGVINEQFF. CDR3 coding DNA: TGTGCCACCTCGACCAGCGGGGTAATAAATGAGCAGTTCTTC.